This TCR beta chain was identified during a study of T cells in Graves' hyperthyroidism and ophthalmopathy. Findings and limits, study-wide: Onset of ophthalmopathy came a median approximately 6.9 months after the model predicted it.

Pregnant or lactating patients were excluded, as were those with uncontrolled infection or other autoimmune disease. A remark on this clonotype: The antigen remains undetermined.

RNA transcripts were the template for amplifying TCR beta CDR3 regions. During a first-round RT-PCR of the TCR CDR3, the HTBI primer set was used. TCRdb independently ran MiXCR on the multiplex PCR reads; one entry per CDR3 protein. The table shows over 650,000 distinct CDR3 sequences, with roughly 46% occurring only once. V lost 5 bases, J lost 8 bases, and 19 bases lay in between. This CDR3 region has 15 residues. Looked up from germline, CDR1 is SNHLY and CDR2 is FYNNEI. Sequences were obtained from peripheral blood or thyroid tissue (not recorded which). The V and J genes are TRBV2 and TRBJ2-1; D tentatively fits TRBD1 or TRBD2 (5 bases each). This receptor was identified in an adult man with Graves' disease, either hyperthyroidism or ophthalmopathy (not recorded which). CDR3 sequence reads: CASSIPGTGKDEQFF. CDR3 in DNA: TGTGCCAGCAGTATTCCCGGGACCGGGAAAGATGAGCAGTTCTTC.